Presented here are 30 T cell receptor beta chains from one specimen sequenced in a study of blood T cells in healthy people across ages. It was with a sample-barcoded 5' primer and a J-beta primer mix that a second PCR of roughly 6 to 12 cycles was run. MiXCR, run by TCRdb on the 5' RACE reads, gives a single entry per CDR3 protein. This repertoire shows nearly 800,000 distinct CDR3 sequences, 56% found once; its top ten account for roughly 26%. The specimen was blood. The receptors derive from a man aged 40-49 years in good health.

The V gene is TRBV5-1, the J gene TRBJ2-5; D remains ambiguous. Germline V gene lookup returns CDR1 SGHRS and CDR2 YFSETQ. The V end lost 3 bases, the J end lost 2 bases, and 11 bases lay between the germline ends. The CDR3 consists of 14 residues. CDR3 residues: CASSSRHVQETQYF. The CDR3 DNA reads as TGCGCCAGCAGCTCCCGACATGTGCAAGAGACCCAGTACTTC.

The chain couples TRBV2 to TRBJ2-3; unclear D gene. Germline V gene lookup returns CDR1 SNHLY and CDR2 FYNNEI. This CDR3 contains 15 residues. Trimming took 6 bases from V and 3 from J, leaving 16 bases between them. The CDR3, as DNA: TGTGCCAGCAGGGCTGACAACGAACCGACAGATACGCAGTATTTT. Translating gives CASRADNEPTDTQYF.

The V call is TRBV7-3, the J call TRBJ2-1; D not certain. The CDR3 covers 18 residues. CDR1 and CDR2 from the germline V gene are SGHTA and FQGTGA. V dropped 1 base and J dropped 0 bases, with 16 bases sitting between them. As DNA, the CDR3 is TGTGCCAGCAGCTTAAGAGGACGAGTAGCCGGCTCCTACAATGAGCAGTTCTTC. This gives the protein CASSLRGRVAGSYNEQFF.

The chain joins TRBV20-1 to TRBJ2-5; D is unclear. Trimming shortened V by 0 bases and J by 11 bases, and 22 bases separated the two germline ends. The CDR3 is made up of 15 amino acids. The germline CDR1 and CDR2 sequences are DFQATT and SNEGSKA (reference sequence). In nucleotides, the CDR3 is TGCAGTGCTAGAGATTGGGATTCTACGTACAATGAGCAGTACTTC. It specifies CSARDWDSTYNEQYF.

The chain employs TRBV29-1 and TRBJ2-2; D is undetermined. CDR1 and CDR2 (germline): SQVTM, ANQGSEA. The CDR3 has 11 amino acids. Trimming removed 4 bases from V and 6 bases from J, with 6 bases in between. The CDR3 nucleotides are TGCAGCGTTGGTTTTCCCGGGGAGCTGTTTTTT. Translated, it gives CSVGFPGELFF.

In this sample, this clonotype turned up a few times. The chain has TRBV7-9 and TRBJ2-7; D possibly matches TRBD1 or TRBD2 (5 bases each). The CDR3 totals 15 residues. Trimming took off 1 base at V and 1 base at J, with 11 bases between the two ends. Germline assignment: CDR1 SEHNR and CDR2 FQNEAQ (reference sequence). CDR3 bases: TGTGCCAGCAGCTTAGTTCAGGGAGTGTCCTACGAGCAGTACTTC. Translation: CASSLVQGVSYEQYF.

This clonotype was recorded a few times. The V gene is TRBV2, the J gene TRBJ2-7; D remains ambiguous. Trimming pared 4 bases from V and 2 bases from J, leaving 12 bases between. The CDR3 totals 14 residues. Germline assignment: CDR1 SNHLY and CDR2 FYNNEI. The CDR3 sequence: CASSVERTTYEQYF. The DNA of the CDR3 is TGTGCCAGCAGTGTCGAACGAACGACCTACGAGCAGTACTTC.

CDR3 coding DNA: TGCAGCGTAGGCGCCCTGACGGACGAGCAGTACTTC. Its translation: CSVGALTDEQYF. The chain uses TRBV29-1 and TRBJ2-7; D remains ambiguous. Trimming took 6 bases from V and 5 from J, leaving 14 bases between them. This CDR3 is built from 12 residues. Per germline, CDR1 SQVTM and CDR2 ANQGSEA.

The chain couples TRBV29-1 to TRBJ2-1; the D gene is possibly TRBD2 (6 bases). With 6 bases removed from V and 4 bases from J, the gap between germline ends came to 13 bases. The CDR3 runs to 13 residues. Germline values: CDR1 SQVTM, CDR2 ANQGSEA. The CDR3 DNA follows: TGCAGCGTAGTAGCGGATAGATACAATGAGCAGTTCTTC. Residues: CSVVADRYNEQFF.

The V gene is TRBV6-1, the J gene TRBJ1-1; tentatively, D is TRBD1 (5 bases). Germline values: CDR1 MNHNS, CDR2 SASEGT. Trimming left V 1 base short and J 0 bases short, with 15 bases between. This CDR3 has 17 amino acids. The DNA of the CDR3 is TGTGCCAGCAGTGAAGGGGAACAGGAGGGGTTGAACACTGAAGCTTTCTTT. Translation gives CASSEGEQEGLNTEAFF.

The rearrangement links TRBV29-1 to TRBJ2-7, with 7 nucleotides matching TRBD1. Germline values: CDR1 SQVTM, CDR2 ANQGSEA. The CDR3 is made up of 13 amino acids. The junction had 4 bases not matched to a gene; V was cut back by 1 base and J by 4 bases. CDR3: CSVEGGDRYEQYF. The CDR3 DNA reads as TGCAGCGTTGAAGGTGGGGACAGATACGAGCAGTACTTC.

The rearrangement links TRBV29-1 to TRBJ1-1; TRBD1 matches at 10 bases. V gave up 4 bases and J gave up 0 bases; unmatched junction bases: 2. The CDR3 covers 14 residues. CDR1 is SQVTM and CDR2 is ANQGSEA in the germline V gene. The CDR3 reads CSVGQGALNTEAFF. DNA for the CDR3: TGCAGCGTTGGACAGGGGGCTTTGAACACTGAAGCTTTCTTT.

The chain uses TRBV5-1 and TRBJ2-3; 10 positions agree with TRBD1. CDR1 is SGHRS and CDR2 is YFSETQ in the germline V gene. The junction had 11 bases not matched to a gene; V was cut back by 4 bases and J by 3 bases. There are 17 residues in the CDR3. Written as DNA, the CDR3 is TGCGCCAGCAGCAACGGGGACAGGGGCAGATTAACAGATACGCAGTATTTT. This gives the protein CASSNGDRGRLTDTQYF.

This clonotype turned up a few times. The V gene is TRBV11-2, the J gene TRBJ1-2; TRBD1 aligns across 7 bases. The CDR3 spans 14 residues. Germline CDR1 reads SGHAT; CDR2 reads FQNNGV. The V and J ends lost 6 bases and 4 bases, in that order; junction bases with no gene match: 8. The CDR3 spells CASSQGPGGYGYTF. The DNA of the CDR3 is TGTGCCAGCAGTCAAGGGCCAGGGGGCTATGGCTACACCTTC.

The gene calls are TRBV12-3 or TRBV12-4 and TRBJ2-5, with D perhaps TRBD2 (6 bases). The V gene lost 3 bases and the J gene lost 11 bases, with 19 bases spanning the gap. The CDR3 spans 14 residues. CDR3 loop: CASSFGVSGYGQYF. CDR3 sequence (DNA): TGTGCCAGCAGTTTTGGGGTTAGCGGCTACGGGCAGTACTTC.

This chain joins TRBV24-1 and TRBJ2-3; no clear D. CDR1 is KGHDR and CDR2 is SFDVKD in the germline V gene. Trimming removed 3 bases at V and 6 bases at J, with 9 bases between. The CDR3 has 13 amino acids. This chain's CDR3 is CATSDEAADTQYF. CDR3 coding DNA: TGTGCCACCAGTGATGAGGCGGCTGATACGCAGTATTTT.

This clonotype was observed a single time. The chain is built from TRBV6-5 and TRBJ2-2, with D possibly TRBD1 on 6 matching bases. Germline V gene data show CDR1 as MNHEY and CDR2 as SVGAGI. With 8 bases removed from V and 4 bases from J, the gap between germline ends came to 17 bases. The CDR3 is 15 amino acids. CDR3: CASRRQGSSTGELFF. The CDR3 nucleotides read TGTGCCAGCCGACGCCAGGGGTCTTCCACCGGGGAGCTGTTTTTT.

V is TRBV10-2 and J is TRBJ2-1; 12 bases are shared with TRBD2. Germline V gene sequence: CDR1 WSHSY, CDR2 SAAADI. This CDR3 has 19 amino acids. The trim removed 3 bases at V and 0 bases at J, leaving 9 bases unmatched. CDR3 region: CASSDGGTSGSSSYNEQFF. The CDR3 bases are TGCGCCAGCAGTGATGGGGGGACTAGCGGGTCTTCCTCCTACAATGAGCAGTTCTTC.

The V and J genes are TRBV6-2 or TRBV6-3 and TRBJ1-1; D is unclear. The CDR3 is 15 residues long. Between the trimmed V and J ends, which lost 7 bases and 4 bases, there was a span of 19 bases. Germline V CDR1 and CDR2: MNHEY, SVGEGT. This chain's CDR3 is CASTLGLRGGTEAFF. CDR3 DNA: TGTGCCAGCACCCTGGGGTTGCGGGGTGGCACTGAAGCTTTCTTT.

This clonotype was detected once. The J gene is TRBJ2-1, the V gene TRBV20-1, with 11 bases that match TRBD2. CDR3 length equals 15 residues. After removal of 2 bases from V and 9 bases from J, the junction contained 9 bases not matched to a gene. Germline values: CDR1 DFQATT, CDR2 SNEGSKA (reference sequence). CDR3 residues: CSARLLAGGKGEQFF. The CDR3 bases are TGCAGTGCTAGACTATTAGCGGGGGGGAAGGGTGAGCAGTTCTTC.

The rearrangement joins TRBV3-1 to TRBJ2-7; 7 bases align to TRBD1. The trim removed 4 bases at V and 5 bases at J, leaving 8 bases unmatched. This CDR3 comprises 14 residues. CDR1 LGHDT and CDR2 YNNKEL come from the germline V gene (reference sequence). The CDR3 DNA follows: TGTGCCAGCAGCCCGGTTAGGGGGCTCCACGAGCAGTACTTC. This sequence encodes CASSPVRGLHEQYF.

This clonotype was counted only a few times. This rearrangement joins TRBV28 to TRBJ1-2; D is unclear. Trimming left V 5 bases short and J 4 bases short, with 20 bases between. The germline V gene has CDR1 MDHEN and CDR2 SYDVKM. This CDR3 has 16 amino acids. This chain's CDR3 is CASSPPGAAGGYGYTF. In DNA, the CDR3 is TGTGCCAGCAGTCCCCCTGGTGCCGCGGGTGGCTATGGCTACACCTTC.

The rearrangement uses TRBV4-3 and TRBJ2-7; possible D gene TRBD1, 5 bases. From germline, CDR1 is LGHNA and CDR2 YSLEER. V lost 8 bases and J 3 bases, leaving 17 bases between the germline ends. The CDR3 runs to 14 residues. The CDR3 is CASAPGPLNYEQYF. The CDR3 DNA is TGCGCCAGCGCTCCAGGGCCCCTAAACTACGAGCAGTACTTC.

The CDR3 DNA reads TGCGCCAGCAGGCCGGGGGAGGGAGGCTATGGCTACACCTTC. Protein product: CASRPGEGGYGYTF. The genes are TRBV5-1 and TRBJ1-2, with D perhaps TRBD1 (5 bases). Per germline, CDR1 SGHRS and CDR2 YFSETQ. The CDR3 totals 14 residues. With 5 bases removed from V and 4 bases from J, the gap between germline ends came to 15 bases.

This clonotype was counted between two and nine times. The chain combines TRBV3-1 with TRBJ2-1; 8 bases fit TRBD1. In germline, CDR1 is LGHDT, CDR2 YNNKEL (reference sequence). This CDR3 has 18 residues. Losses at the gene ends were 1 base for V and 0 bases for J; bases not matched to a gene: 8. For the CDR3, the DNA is TGTGCCAGCAGCCAAGTCGCAGGGGGCCTAAGCTCCTACAATGAGCAGTTCTTC. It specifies CASSQVAGGLSSYNEQFF.

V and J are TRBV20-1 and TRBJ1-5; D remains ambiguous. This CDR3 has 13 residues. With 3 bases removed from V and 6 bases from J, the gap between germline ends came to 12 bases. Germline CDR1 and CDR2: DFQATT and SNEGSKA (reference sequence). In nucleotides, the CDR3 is TGCAGTGCTAGTCCAACCCACGGTCAGCCCCAGCATTTT. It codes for CSASPTHGQPQHF.

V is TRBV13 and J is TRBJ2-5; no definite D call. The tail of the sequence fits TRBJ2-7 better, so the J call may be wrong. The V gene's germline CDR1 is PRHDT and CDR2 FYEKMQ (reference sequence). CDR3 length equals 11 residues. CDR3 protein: CASSQANEQYF. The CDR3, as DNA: TGTGCCAGCAGCCAGGCCAACGAGCAGTACTTC.

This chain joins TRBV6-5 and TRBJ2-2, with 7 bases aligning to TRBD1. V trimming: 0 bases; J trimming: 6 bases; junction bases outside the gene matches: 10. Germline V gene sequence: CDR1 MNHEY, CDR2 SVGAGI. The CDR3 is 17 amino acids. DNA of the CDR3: TGTGCCAGCAGTTACTCGTTAGACAGGGATGGGGCCGGGGAGCTGTTTTTT. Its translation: CASSYSLDRDGAGELFF.

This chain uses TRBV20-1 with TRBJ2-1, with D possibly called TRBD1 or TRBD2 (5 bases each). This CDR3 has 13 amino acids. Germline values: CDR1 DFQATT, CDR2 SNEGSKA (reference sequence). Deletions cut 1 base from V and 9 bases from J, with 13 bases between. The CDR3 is CSARGGPGTEQFF. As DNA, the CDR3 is TGCAGTGCTAGAGGTGGTCCAGGGACTGAGCAGTTCTTC.

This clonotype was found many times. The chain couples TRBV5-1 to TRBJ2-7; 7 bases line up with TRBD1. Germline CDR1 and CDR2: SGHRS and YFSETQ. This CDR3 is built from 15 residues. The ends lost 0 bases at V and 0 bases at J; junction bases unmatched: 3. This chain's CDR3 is CASSLETGSSYEQYF. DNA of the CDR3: TGCGCCAGCAGCTTGGAGACAGGGAGCTCCTACGAGCAGTACTTC.